The next 28 T cell receptor beta chains were all read from a single sample in a study of cytomegalovirus exposure and HLA in healthy donors. PCR employed 60 Vbeta and 13 Jbeta primers. Sequencing used immunoSEQ multiplex PCR; TCRdb keeps in-frame clones, though not all of them. This sample has roughly 120,000 clones, with around 73% found just once. The sample was PBMCs. The receptors shown here come from a woman in her twenties or thirties in good health and CMV-seropositive.

This chain joins TRBV7-9 and TRBJ1-1; 7 nucleotides align to TRBD1. CDR1 is SEHNR and CDR2 is FQNEAQ in the germline V gene (reference sequence). The CDR3 has 14 amino acids. The V segment lost 10 bases and the J segment 4 bases; nucleotides outside the gene matches: 12. CDR3: CANANPGQFTEAFF. The CDR3 DNA reads as TGTGCCAACGCGAATCCGGGACAGTTCACTGAAGCTTTCTTT.

This chain links TRBV19 with TRBJ1-1; 7 bases match TRBD1. This CDR3 spans 16 amino acids. Trimming removed 7 bases from V and 1 base from J; junction bases left unmatched: 12. CDR1 is LNHDA and CDR2 is SQIVND in the germline V gene (reference sequence). This chain's CDR3 is CASIPRGTDQNTEAFF. CDR3 coding DNA: TGTGCCAGTATCCCACGGGGGACAGACCAGAACACTGAAGCTTTCTTT.

The rearrangement uses TRBV6-6 and TRBJ1-1; 10 nucleotides match TRBD1. Germline loops: CDR1 MNHNY, CDR2 SVGAGI (reference sequence). The CDR3 covers 14 residues. After removal of 6 bases from V and 4 bases from J, the junction contained 5 bases not matched to a gene. DNA for the CDR3: TGTGCCAGCAGAGACAGGGGGCGCGGCACTGAAGCTTTCTTT. It specifies CASRDRGRGTEAFF.

V usage is TRBV6-6 and J usage is TRBJ1-1; TRBD1 aligns across 8 bases. Trimming at V came to 6 bases and at J to 4 bases, leaving 7 bases not matched to a gene. CDR3 length: 14 residues. CDR1 and CDR2 (germline): MNHNY, SVGAGI (reference sequence). The CDR3 spells CASSLTGAGTEAFF. CDR3 in DNA: TGTGCCAGCAGCCTGACAGGGGCGGGCACTGAAGCTTTCTTT.

The chain employs TRBV6-1 and TRBJ1-1, with TRBD1 identical over 10 bases. The germline V gene has CDR1 MNHNS and CDR2 SASEGT. Germline trimming cut 6 bases from V and 3 bases from J; bases unmatched to any gene: 7. CDR3 size: 15 residues. The CDR3, as DNA: TGTGCCAGCAGGATCTTAGGACAGGGGGACACTGAAGCTTTCTTT. Translating gives CASRILGQGDTEAFF.

V is TRBV5-1 and J is TRBJ1-2, with TRBD1 matching 7 bases. Germline-derived CDR1 and CDR2 are SGHRS and YFSETQ. The CDR3 contains 14 residues. The V and J ends lost 4 bases and 5 bases, in that order; junction bases with no gene match: 8. The CDR3 DNA reads as TGCGCCAGCAGCCCCTCCGGGACAGATTATGGCTACACCTTC. Residues: CASSPSGTDYGYTF.

CDR3 in DNA: TGTGCCTGGAGTGCCGCCGGTCACTACACCGGGGAGCTGTTTTTT. Its translation is CAWSAAGHYTGELFF. The V gene is TRBV30, the J gene TRBJ2-2; D is unclear. With 1 base removed from V and 3 bases from J, the gap between germline ends came to 12 bases. This CDR3 is built from 15 residues. Germline V gene data show CDR1 as GTSNPN and CDR2 as SVGIG (reference sequence).

This chain joins TRBV4-1 and TRBJ2-7; D is uncertain. V was pared by 5 bases and J by 2 bases, with 13 bases between. The CDR3 spans 14 residues. Germline V gives CDR1 MGHRA, CDR2 YSYEKL. The CDR3 protein is CASSTILGAYEQYF. CDR3 nucleotide sequence: TGCGCCAGCAGCACCATCTTAGGAGCCTACGAGCAGTACTTC.

The chain employs TRBV9 and TRBJ1-1; no reliable D call. The ends were cut back, 4 bases at V and 4 bases at J, with 20 bases in the middle. The CDR3 covers 16 residues. The germline gives CDR1 SGDLS, CDR2 YYNGEE. CDR3 sequence: CASSPPHPVSSTEAFF. DNA for the CDR3: TGTGCCAGCAGCCCCCCCCATCCGGTTTCGTCCACTGAAGCTTTCTTT.

The chain links TRBV19 to TRBJ2-1; a possible D gene is TRBD1 (5 bases). The ends were cut back, 4 bases at V and 2 bases at J, with 9 bases in the middle. CDR3 length equals 14 residues. Germline CDR1 LNHDA, CDR2 SQIVND (reference sequence). This CDR3 is CASSRQNTYNEQFF. In DNA, the CDR3 is TGTGCCAGTAGTAGACAGAATACCTACAATGAGCAGTTCTTC.

This chain uses TRBV9 with TRBJ1-5, with D perhaps matching TRBD1 (6 bases). Germline values: CDR1 SGDLS, CDR2 YYNGEE. This CDR3 is 14 amino acids long. V was cut by 0 bases and J by 7 bases, with 11 bases left in between. The CDR3 sequence is CASSVEGGRQPQHF. CDR3 bases: TGTGCCAGCAGCGTAGAGGGGGGGCGGCAGCCCCAGCATTTT.

A word on this clone: Other DNA sequences in this sample translate to the same CDR3. V gene TRBV7-9 combines with J gene TRBJ1-1; a possible D gene is TRBD1 (5 bases). This CDR3 is 13 amino acids long. Germline V CDR1 and CDR2: SEHNR, FQNEAQ (reference sequence). V shed 3 bases and J shed 1 base, with 6 bases lying between them. The CDR3 here is CASSFGGNTEAFF. The DNA for the CDR3 is TGTGCCAGCAGCTTCGGGGGGAACACTGAAGCTTTCTTT.

The rearrangement uses TRBV15 and TRBJ2-3; D gene uncertain. The germline CDR1 and CDR2 sequences are LNHNV and YYDKDF (reference sequence). The V gene lost 3 bases and the J gene lost 8 bases, with 24 bases spanning the gap. This CDR3 spans 17 amino acids. The CDR3 DNA reads as TGTGCCACCAGCAGGGCGTTCCGGCGGTTACCTCGAAGTACGCAGTATTTT. Protein: CATSRAFRRLPRSTQYF.

This rearrangement joins TRBV6-6 to TRBJ2-2, with 15 bases identical to TRBD2. This CDR3 is built from 15 residues. Trimming at V came to 6 bases and at J to 6 bases, leaving 2 bases not matched to a gene. CDR1 and CDR2 (germline): MNHNY, SVGAGI (reference sequence). The CDR3 loop reads CASRGLAGGAGELFF. CDR3 nucleotides: TGTGCCAGCAGAGGACTAGCGGGAGGGGCCGGGGAGCTGTTTTTT.

This clone was counted once. The gene calls are TRBV9 and TRBJ2-1; TRBD2 agrees at 9 bases. Unmatched junction bases numbered 14, after V lost 4 bases and J lost 9 bases. CDR1 is SGDLS and CDR2 is YYNGEE in the germline V gene. The CDR3 length is 16 residues. In DNA, the CDR3 is TGTGCCAGCAGCACAGGAGCGGGAGGACCTGGTATTGAGCAGTTCTTC. Translation: CASSTGAGGPGIEQFF.

This chain joins TRBV4-1 and TRBJ1-1; D gene uncertain. The V end lost 5 bases, the J end lost 5 bases, and 15 bases lay between the germline ends. The CDR3 is 14 amino acids. Germline CDR1 MGHRA, CDR2 YSYEKL. Here the CDR3 DNA reads TGCGCCAGCAGCGCCCGACTGGTGATGACTGAAGCTTTCTTT. The encoded protein is CASSARLVMTEAFF.

The CDR3 coding sequence is TGTGCCAGCAGCTTAGGTCCGACAGAAGATTCACCCCTCCACTTT. Translated: CASSLGPTEDSPLHF. The chain couples TRBV11-3 to TRBJ1-6; possibly TRBD1 for D (5 bases). The CDR3 loop spans 15 amino acids. V gave up 1 base and J gave up 8 bases, with 12 bases separating them. Looked up from germline, CDR1 is SGHNT and CDR2 is YENEEA.

The V call is TRBV5-1, the J call TRBJ2-2, with 10 positions matching TRBD2. The CDR3 length is 17 residues. Trimming removed 4 bases from V and 4 bases from J; junction bases left unmatched: 10. Germline CDR1 is SGHRS and CDR2 is YFSETQ. CDR3 in DNA: TGCGCCAGCAGCCGACAAGTAGCGGGAGGCGCCACCGGGGAGCTGTTTTTT. It translates to CASSRQVAGGATGELFF.

V gene TRBV2 combines with J gene TRBJ1-1; D may be TRBD1 (5 bases). This CDR3 has 14 amino acids. V lost 1 base and J lost 4, with 10 bases in between. Germline lookup yields CDR1 SNHLY and CDR2 FYNNEI. The CDR3 DNA reads as TGTGCCAGCAGTGAAGACGGGGGGGTCACTGAAGCTTTCTTT. It specifies CASSEDGGVTEAFF.

Only one count was recorded for this clone. The chain is built from TRBV2 and TRBJ1-1; possible D gene TRBD1, 5 bases. The CDR3 is made up of 14 amino acids. The germline gives CDR1 SNHLY, CDR2 FYNNEI. V lost 6 bases and J lost 0, with 11 bases in between. The CDR3 DNA reads as TGTGCCAGCAGCATCACAGGTGTGAACACTGAAGCTTTCTTT. Translating gives CASSITGVNTEAFF.

This rearrangement joins TRBV29-1 to TRBJ2-3, with TRBD1 matching over 8 bases. Germline loops: CDR1 SQVTM, CDR2 ANQGSEA. V lost 7 bases, J lost 6 bases, and 15 bases stayed unmatched. The CDR3 is 15 amino acids. In DNA form, the CDR3 reads TGCAGCGCGTTACAGGGGGGATTATCCCTTGATACGCAGTATTTT. Its protein is CSALQGGLSLDTQYF.

The table lists this clone with a count of one. This chain connects TRBV11-3 to TRBJ2-7; 7 positions agree with TRBD1. The V and J ends lost 5 bases and 3 bases, in that order; junction bases with no gene match: 7. This CDR3 is 14 amino acids long. Germline V gene data show CDR1 as SGHNT and CDR2 as YENEEA. CDR3 region: CASSLRTGSYEQYF. The CDR3 bases are TGTGCCAGCAGCCTACGGACAGGAAGCTACGAGCAGTACTTC. The full variable domain, its missing parts supplied by reference TRBV11-3 and TRBJ2-7, is EAGVVQSPRYKIIEKKQPVAFWCNPISGHNTLYWYLQNLGQGPELLIRYENEEAVDDSQLPKDRFSAERLKGVDSTLKIQPAELGDSAVYLCASSLRTGSYEQYFGPGTRLTVT.

The rearrangement joins TRBV9 to TRBJ1-1, with a tentative D call TRBD1 (6 bases). The CDR3 has 14 residues. The V gene lost 3 bases and the J gene lost 0 bases, with 9 bases spanning the gap. CDR1 is SGDLS, CDR2 YYNGEE, per germline. DNA for the CDR3: TGTGCCAGCAGCGAGGGACATCTGAACACTGAAGCTTTCTTT. Amino acid sequence: CASSEGHLNTEAFF.

This chain links TRBV11-3 with TRBJ2-2; 7 nucleotides line up with TRBD1. Per germline, CDR1 SGHNT and CDR2 YENEEA. Unmatched junction bases numbered 7, after V lost 6 bases and J lost 0 bases. This CDR3 is 16 amino acids long. CDR3 sequence reads: CASRTLGTANTGELFF. The CDR3, as DNA: TGTGCCAGCAGGACATTAGGGACAGCGAACACCGGGGAGCTGTTTTTT.

The chain employs TRBV21-1 and TRBJ2-7; TRBD2 is taken as the D call from the table, unchecked against the DNA. TRBV21-1 is a pseudogene segment. The CDR3 sequence is 23 residues long. The CDR3 DNA sequence: TGTGCCAGCAGCAAAGATCGGGAACTAGCGGGGGCCTCCCCACCCTCTATCCTCTACGAGCAGTACTTC. This encodes CASSKDRELAGASPPSILYEQYF.

This clone appeared a few times. This sequence joins TRBV6-1 and TRBJ2-7; no clear D. With 2 bases removed from V and 0 bases from J, the gap between germline ends came to 8 bases. CDR3 length equals 14 residues. Germline-derived CDR1 and CDR2 are MNHNS and SASEGT. Here the CDR3 reads CASSELHSSYEQYF. The CDR3 bases are TGTGCCAGCAGTGAATTGCACAGCTCCTACGAGCAGTACTTC.

This chain connects TRBV2 to TRBJ2-5; a weak D match, TRBD1 (6 bases). Germline lookup yields CDR1 SNHLY and CDR2 FYNNEI. The V gene lost 7 bases and the J gene lost 1 base, with 16 bases spanning the gap. The CDR3 length is 15 residues. Here the CDR3 reads CASTGQGITQETQYF. CDR3 DNA: TGTGCCAGCACTGGGCAGGGGATCACCCAAGAGACCCAGTACTTC.

In this sample, this clone turned up a few times. The gene calls are TRBV11-3 and TRBJ2-1, with D uncertain. The length of the CDR3 is 14 residues. Germline lookup yields CDR1 SGHNT and CDR2 YENEEA. V dropped 0 bases and J dropped 5 bases, with 8 bases sitting between them. The CDR3: CASSLDGRNNEQFF. In DNA form, the CDR3 reads TGTGCCAGCAGCTTAGATGGCAGAAACAATGAGCAGTTCTTC. Drawing the rest from reference TRBV11-3 and TRBJ2-1, the complete variable domain is EAGVVQSPRYKIIEKKQPVAFWCNPISGHNTLYWYLQNLGQGPELLIRYENEEAVDDSQLPKDRFSAERLKGVDSTLKIQPAELGDSAVYLCASSLDGRNNEQFFGPGTRLTVL.